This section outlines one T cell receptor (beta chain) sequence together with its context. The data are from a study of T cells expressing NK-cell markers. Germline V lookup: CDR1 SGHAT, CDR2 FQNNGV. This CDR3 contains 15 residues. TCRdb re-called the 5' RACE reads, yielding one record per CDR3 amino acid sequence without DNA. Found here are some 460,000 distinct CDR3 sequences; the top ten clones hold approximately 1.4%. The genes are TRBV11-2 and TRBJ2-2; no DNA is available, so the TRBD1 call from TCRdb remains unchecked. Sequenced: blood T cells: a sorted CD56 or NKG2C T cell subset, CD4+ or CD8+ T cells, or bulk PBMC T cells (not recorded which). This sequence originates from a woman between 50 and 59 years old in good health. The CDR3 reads CASSQGPGATGELFF.